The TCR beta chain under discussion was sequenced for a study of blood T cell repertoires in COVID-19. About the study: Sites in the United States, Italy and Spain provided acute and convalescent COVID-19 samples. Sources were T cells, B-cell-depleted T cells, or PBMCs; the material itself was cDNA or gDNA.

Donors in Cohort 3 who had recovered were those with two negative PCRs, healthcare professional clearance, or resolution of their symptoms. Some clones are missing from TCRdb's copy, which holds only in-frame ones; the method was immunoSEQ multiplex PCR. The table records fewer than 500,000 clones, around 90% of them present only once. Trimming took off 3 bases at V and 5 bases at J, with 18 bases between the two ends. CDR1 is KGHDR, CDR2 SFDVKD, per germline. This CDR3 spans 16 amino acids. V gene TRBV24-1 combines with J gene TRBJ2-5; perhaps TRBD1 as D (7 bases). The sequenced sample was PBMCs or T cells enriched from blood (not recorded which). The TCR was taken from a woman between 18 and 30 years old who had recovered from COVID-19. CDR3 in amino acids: CATSDPGGIGIETQYF. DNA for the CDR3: TGTGCCACCAGTGATCCAGGGGGGATAGGGATTGAGACCCAGTACTTC.